This T cell receptor (beta chain) came from a study of Ad26.COV2.S vaccination and SARS-CoV-2 variants. The method was immunoSEQ multiplex PCR; TCRdb's version includes in-frame clones alone and lacks a portion of them. Here the sample spans hundreds of thousands of clones, roughly 89% being singletons. Treatment meaning: around 19 received Ad26.COV2.S at low or high dose, single or two shots; roughly five received placebo; per-sample allocation not given. Day 63 after the first injection of vaccine or placebo was the sampling time. CDR3 length: 14 amino acids. Per germline, CDR1 SEHNR and CDR2 FQNEAQ (reference sequence). The junction had 6 bases not matched to a gene; V was cut back by 5 bases and J by 4 bases.

The TCR originated in a person between 18 and 65 years old who received the Ad26.COV2.S COVID-19 vaccine or a placebo. The rearrangement joins TRBV7-9 to TRBJ2-7; TRBD2 agrees at 9 bases. The input for sequencing was peripheral blood, taken in a trial of Ad26.COV2.S vaccine versus placebo. CDR3 sequence (DNA): TGTGCCAGCAGCGGCGGGACTAGCATTTACGAGCAGTACTTC. It specifies CASSGGTSIYEQYF.